These 20 T cell receptor beta chains share one sample of origin, sequenced in a study of blood T cell repertoires in COVID-19. Using immunoSEQ multiplex PCR, the repertoire was profiled, and TCRdb retains in-frame clones only, with some absent. This sample yields around 6,700 clones, of which 88% are seen a single time; over 20% belongs to the top ten. Sequencing was carried out using peripheral blood. The receptors here all came from a human donor in a cohort sampled during active COVID-19.

This rearrangement joins TRBV5-1 to TRBJ2-2; 9 bases are a match to TRBD1. The CDR3 sequence is 16 residues long. The V segment lost 2 bases and the J segment 6 bases; nucleotides outside the gene matches: 8. Germline assignment: CDR1 SGHRS and CDR2 YFSETQ. The CDR3 region has the DNA TGCGCCAGCAGCTTACCGGGACAGGGTGTTTCCGGGGAGCTGTTTTTT. Translating gives CASSLPGQGVSGELFF.

The chain combines TRBV2 with TRBJ1-2; D call uncertain. The V and J ends lost 4 bases and 2 bases respectively, with 8 bases between them. The germline CDR1 and CDR2 sequences are SNHLY and FYNNEI. CDR3 length: 13 amino acids. The CDR3 region is CASSAGRNYGYTF. DNA for the CDR3: TGTGCCAGCAGTGCTGGCAGAAACTATGGCTACACCTTC.

V gene TRBV6-6 combines with J gene TRBJ2-5; TRBD1 matches at 8 bases. From germline, CDR1 is MNHNY and CDR2 SVGAGI (reference sequence). V lost 2 bases to trimming and J lost 0 bases; unmatched junction nucleotides: 2. There are 15 residues in the CDR3. Written as DNA, the CDR3 is TGTGCCAGCAGTTACCCGGACAGGGACCAAGAGACCCAGTACTTC. This encodes CASSYPDRDQETQYF.

The J gene is TRBJ1-5, the V gene TRBV6-1; D gene unclear. CDR1 and CDR2 (germline): MNHNS, SASEGT. Trimming took off 1 base at V and 3 bases at J, with 10 bases between the two ends. The CDR3 runs to 15 residues. The CDR3 DNA sequence: TGTGCCAGCAGTGAAGTGTACAGCCCCAATCAGCCCCAGCATTTT. This sequence encodes CASSEVYSPNQPQHF.

V and J are TRBV4-1 and TRBJ2-5, with D perhaps TRBD1 (6 bases). This CDR3 contains 15 residues. V lost 3 bases and J lost 4, with 15 bases in between. Germline CDR1 reads MGHRA; CDR2 reads YSYEKL. Written as DNA, the CDR3 is TGCGCCAGCAGCCAGGCCGGGACAATGGGAGAGACCCAGTACTTC. Translating it yields CASSQAGTMGETQYF.

V is TRBV28 and J is TRBJ2-1; 16 bases are shared with TRBD2. The germline CDR1 and CDR2 sequences are MDHEN and SYDVKM. Trimming removed 6 bases from V and 5 bases from J; junction bases left unmatched: 13. This CDR3 is built from 19 residues. CDR3 loop: CASSDPGTSGRALNNEQFF. The CDR3 nucleotides are TGTGCCAGCAGCGATCCCGGGACTAGCGGGAGGGCTCTGAACAATGAGCAGTTCTTC.

V usage is TRBV2 and J usage is TRBJ1-6, with TRBD1 as a possible D gene (5 bases). Germline-derived CDR1 and CDR2 are SNHLY and FYNNEI. The germline V and J ends were trimmed by 8 bases and 10 bases, with 24 bases remaining between them. CDR3 length: 16 residues. The CDR3 here is CASSYRRAGAGSPLHF. In nucleotides, the CDR3 is TGTGCCAGCTCCTACCGAAGGGCCGGGGCGGGATCACCCCTCCACTTT.

This clone has just one count. The chain couples TRBV11-2 to TRBJ2-1, with TRBD2 matching over 8 bases. After removal of 1 base from V and 4 bases from J, the junction contained 6 bases not matched to a gene. Germline-derived CDR1 and CDR2 are SGHAT and FQNNGV. The CDR3 consists of 16 residues. CDR3 region: CASSLGTGTRYNEQFF. CDR3 sequence (DNA): TGTGCCAGCAGCTTAGGTACCGGGACTAGGTACAATGAGCAGTTCTTC.

J is TRBJ2-2 and V is TRBV9, with a weak D call TRBD1 (6 bases). The CDR3 contains 15 residues. Germline V gene sequence: CDR1 SGDLS, CDR2 YYNGEE. Trimming left V 4 bases short and J 4 bases short, with 14 bases between. The CDR3, as DNA: TGTGCCAGCAGCCGTCCCGGGACATTCACCGGGGAGCTGTTTTTT. This codes for CASSRPGTFTGELFF.

V is TRBV29-1 and J is TRBJ2-1, with D possibly being TRBD2 (5 bases). Looked up from germline, CDR1 is SQVTM and CDR2 is ANQGSEA. This CDR3 is 14 amino acids long. Trimming removed 6 bases at V and 8 bases at J, with 20 bases between. In DNA, the CDR3 is TGCAGCGTGAGCCGAACTAGTGGGCTCGATGAGCAGTTCTTC. This gives the protein CSVSRTSGLDEQFF.

V gene TRBV7-2 combines with J gene TRBJ2-3; D ambiguous. The CDR3 covers 16 residues. Trimming removed 5 bases from V and 1 base from J, with 16 bases in between. Germline assignment: CDR1 SGHTA and CDR2 FQGNSA. CDR3 DNA: TGTGCCAGCAGCCCCCGCACGAACTTCGGCACAGATACGCAGTATTTT. It translates to CASSPRTNFGTDTQYF.

The chain is built from TRBV7-2 and TRBJ2-1; tentatively, D is TRBD1 (8 bases). V was pared by 1 base and J by 7 bases, with 14 bases between. The CDR3 runs 15 residues. Germline-derived CDR1 and CDR2 are SGHTA and FQGNSA. Written as DNA, the CDR3 is TGTGCCAGCAGCTTAGGACAGGGGACTAAGAATGAGCAGTTCTTC. It is translated as CASSLGQGTKNEQFF.

The chain has TRBV21-1 and TRBJ2-2; the table's D call, TRBD1, was not checked against the DNA. TRBV21-1 is reported as a pseudogene. This CDR3 has 12 residues. This chain's CDR3 is CASIQMSGELFF. For the CDR3, the DNA is TGTGCCAGCATCCAGATGTCCGGGGAGCTGTTTTTT.

The rearrangement uses TRBV5-1 and TRBJ2-5; unclear D gene. Germline V CDR1 and CDR2: SGHRS, YFSETQ. The CDR3 consists of 13 residues. V was cut by 4 bases and J by 4 bases, with 11 bases left in between. CDR3 nucleotide sequence: TGCGCCAGCAGCCCGAACCACAGAGAGACCCAGTACTTC. It yields the protein CASSPNHRETQYF.

This clone appeared a single time. This chain connects TRBV7-6 to TRBJ2-7; D possibly corresponds to TRBD1 (6 bases). CDR3 size: 15 residues. Trimming took off 0 bases at V and 1 base at J, with 10 bases between the two ends. Germline V gene sequence: CDR1 SGHVS, CDR2 FNYEAQ. The CDR3: CASSLAPGQSYEQYF. The CDR3 region has the DNA TGTGCCAGCAGCTTAGCCCCGGGACAATCCTACGAGCAGTACTTC.

This chain connects TRBV3-1 (or the pseudogene TRBV3-2) to TRBJ2-1; D may be TRBD2 (5 bases). Trimming stripped 4 bases from V and 2 bases from J, with 9 bases between. The CDR3 has 14 amino acids. Germline CDR1 is LGHDT and CDR2 is YNNKEL (reference sequence). The chain's CDR3 is CASSPPGAYNEQFF. CDR3 nucleotide sequence: TGTGCCAGCAGCCCGCCCGGGGCCTACAATGAGCAGTTCTTC.

The chain employs TRBV27 and TRBJ1-2, with D possibly TRBD1 on 5 matching bases. The CDR3 sequence is 15 residues long. Trimming pared 3 bases from V and 3 bases from J, leaving 14 bases between. Germline V lookup: CDR1 MNHEY, CDR2 SMNVEV (reference sequence). The CDR3 DNA follows: TGTGCCAGCAGTTTCTCTCTGGAGACAGACTATGGCTACACCTTC. Protein sequence: CASSFSLETDYGYTF.

This chain connects TRBV4-3 to TRBJ2-1; 10 nucleotides agree with TRBD2. Germline V gene lookup returns CDR1 LGHNA and CDR2 YSLEER. V shed 4 bases and J 6 bases; nucleotides not matched to a gene: 3. The CDR3 runs to 14 residues. Written as DNA, the CDR3 is TGCGCCAGCAGCCCGGGACTAGCGTCCAATGAGCAGTTCTTC. It is translated as CASSPGLASNEQFF.

This chain connects TRBV6-1 to TRBJ2-5, with D maybe TRBD2 (6 bases). Trimming stripped 3 bases from V and 4 bases from J, with 24 bases between. The CDR3 contains 18 residues. Germline V lookup: CDR1 MNHNS, CDR2 SASEGT. In DNA form, the CDR3 reads TGTGCCAGCAGTGAGGGGGTAGTGTTTGCGGGAATTGCAGAGACCCAGTACTTC. It is translated as CASSEGVVFAGIAETQYF.

This clone came up once. The chain couples TRBV2 to TRBJ2-3; no definite D call. Between the trimmed V and J ends, which lost 5 bases and 5 bases, there was a span of 11 bases. The V gene's germline CDR1 is SNHLY and CDR2 FYNNEI. This CDR3 comprises 13 residues. In DNA, the CDR3 is TGTGCCAGCAGTTCTAGACCCCTAGATACGCAGTATTTT. Its protein product is CASSSRPLDTQYF.